A single sample is the source of the 32 T cell receptor beta chains below, sequenced in a study of response to subunit inactivated influenza vaccine. Using its own MiXCR run on the RT-PCR reads, TCRdb lists one record per CDR3 protein. The sample yields about 650,000 distinct CDR3 sequences, 15% to 19% seen once. This specimen consisted of PBMCs from blood, obtained roughly 12 days after vaccination. The source is a man aged 50 to 59 who received an inactivated influenza vaccine.

The V and J genes are TRBV11-3 and TRBJ2-1; D possibly corresponds to TRBD2 (7 bases). This CDR3 contains 16 residues. Looked up from germline, CDR1 is SGHNT and CDR2 is YENEEA. V shed 0 bases and J shed 2 bases, with 11 bases lying between them. The CDR3 sequence is CASSLDFGGPYNEQFF. CDR3 bases: TGTGCCAGCAGCTTAGATTTCGGGGGGCCCTACAATGAGCAGTTCTTC.

The genes are TRBV11-1 and TRBJ2-1, with D perhaps matching TRBD2 (6 bases). CDR1 and CDR2 from the germline V gene are SGHAT and FQDESV (reference sequence). Trimming removed 5 bases from V and 0 bases from J, with 17 bases in between. This CDR3 is built from 17 residues. CDR3 in DNA: TGTGCCAGCAGCCCGGGGACTTACTCTAGCTCCTACAATGAGCAGTTCTTC. Amino acids: CASSPGTYSSSYNEQFF.

The sample holds many counts of this clonotype. The chain employs TRBV5-1 and TRBJ2-5; maybe TRBD1 (6 bases). The CDR3 length is 12 residues. Germline V gives CDR1 SGHRS, CDR2 YFSETQ. The V and J ends lost 4 bases and 3 bases respectively, with 7 bases between them. Here the CDR3 DNA reads TGCGCCAGCAGCACAGGGAAAGAGACCCAGTACTTC. Amino acids: CASSTGKETQYF.

The gene calls are TRBV3-1 and TRBJ1-1; the D is unclear. The V end was cut by 3 bases, the J end by 4 bases, with 9 bases between. The CDR3 loop spans 13 amino acids. Germline lookup yields CDR1 LGHDT and CDR2 YNNKEL (reference sequence). CDR3 in DNA: TGTGCCAGCAGCCACCACTTAAGCACTGAAGCTTTCTTT. Translation gives CASSHHLSTEAFF.

V usage is TRBV12-3 or TRBV12-4 and J usage is TRBJ2-5, with D perhaps assigned TRBD1 or TRBD2 (7 bases each). Trimming removed 4 bases at V and 1 base at J, with 16 bases between. The CDR3 consists of 16 residues. In nucleotides, the CDR3 is TGTGCCAGCAGTTCGGGGGGCCGGGACAGCCAAGAGACCCAGTACTTC. It codes for CASSSGGRDSQETQYF.

This clonotype has more than one count but fewer than ten. V is TRBV7-3 and J is TRBJ2-3, with D possibly matching TRBD1 (7 bases). Germline CDR1 is SGHTA and CDR2 is FQGTGA. The CDR3 has 15 amino acids. Trimming pared 3 bases from V and 2 bases from J, leaving 12 bases between. The CDR3 DNA reads as TGTGCCAGCAGCTTGGGGGGACAGATCACAGATACGCAGTATTTT. Translated, it gives CASSLGGQITDTQYF.

This sequence joins TRBV7-9 and TRBJ1-1; D possibly corresponds to TRBD1 (5 bases). Per the germline V gene, CDR1 is SEHNR and CDR2 is FQNEAQ (reference sequence). The CDR3 is 13 amino acids. V dropped 1 base and J dropped 13 bases, with 16 bases sitting between them. This chain's CDR3 is CASSLGEGREGFF. The CDR3 DNA reads as TGTGCCAGCAGCTTAGGGGAGGGCAGGGAGGGTTTCTTT.

This clonotype occurred a few times. The J gene is TRBJ2-7, the V gene TRBV7-2; D is unresolved. The V end lost 5 bases, the J end lost 1 base, and 18 bases lay between the germline ends. This CDR3 is 16 amino acids long. Germline CDR1 SGHTA, CDR2 FQGNSA. The CDR3 region has the DNA TGTGCCAGCAGCGCGCAAGGCGCTCCGATTTCCTACGAGCAGTACTTC. Encoded protein: CASSAQGAPISYEQYF.

The chain employs TRBV3-1 and TRBJ2-7, with D hard to call. The germline V gene has CDR1 LGHDT and CDR2 YNNKEL (reference sequence). The CDR3 is made up of 15 amino acids. The V end was cut by 0 bases, the J end by 2 bases, with 11 bases between. The CDR3 is CASSQEVPFTYEQYF. In nucleotides, the CDR3 is TGTGCCAGCAGCCAAGAGGTCCCTTTTACCTACGAGCAGTACTTC.

The rearrangement uses TRBV12-3 or TRBV12-4 and TRBJ1-1; TRBD1 is a possible D gene (5 bases). V was shortened by 3 bases and J by 0 bases, with 8 bases between the two germline ends. The CDR3 contains 14 residues. The DNA for the CDR3 is TGTGCCAGCAGTTTCGGGGCCGTGAACACTGAAGCTTTCTTT. As protein: CASSFGAVNTEAFF.

The J gene is TRBJ2-7, the V gene TRBV11-2, with TRBD2 matching over 7 bases. This CDR3 region has 15 residues. Trimming cost V 3 bases and J 5 bases; bases outside gene matches: 10. Germline V gene lookup returns CDR1 SGHAT and CDR2 FQNNGV. The CDR3 DNA sequence: TGTGCCAGCAGCTTCCCCGGCCGGGGGGTTAACGAGCAGTACTTC. Amino acids: CASSFPGRGVNEQYF. The full variable domain, in which reference TRBV11-2 and TRBJ2-7 provide the parts outside the CDR3, is EAGVAQSPRYKIIEKRQSVAFWCNPISGHATLYWYQQILGQGPKLLIQFQNNGVVDDSQLPKDRFSAERLKGVDSTLKIQPAKLEDSAVYLCASSFPGRGVNEQYFGPGTRLTVT.

This sequence joins TRBV4-2 and TRBJ2-5, with TRBD2 matching over 7 bases. CDR1 is LGHNA, CDR2 YNFKEQ, per germline. Trimming at V came to 0 bases and at J to 5 bases, leaving 6 bases not matched to a gene. The CDR3 contains 15 residues. The CDR3 DNA reads TGTGCCAGCAGCCAAGATATTACTAGCGTGGAGACCCAGTACTTC. Translating gives CASSQDITSVETQYF.

This clonotype was seen a few times. The V call is TRBV5-1, the J call TRBJ2-1; TRBD2 matches at 16 bases. This CDR3 is 17 amino acids long. The junction had 8 bases not matched to a gene; V was cut back by 4 bases and J by 7 bases. Germline CDR1 reads SGHRS; CDR2 reads YFSETQ. The CDR3 nucleotides are TGCGCCAGCAGCACCGGGACTAGCGGGGGGGCGAAAAATGAGCAGTTCTTC. Amino acids: CASSTGTSGGAKNEQFF.

A single count supports this clonotype. This chain uses TRBV25-1 with TRBJ2-7; 9 nucleotides align to TRBD1. Germline V gene lookup returns CDR1 MGHDK and CDR2 SYGVNS. V lost 2 bases, J lost 6 bases, and 11 bases stayed unmatched. The CDR3 runs to 16 residues. Written as DNA, the CDR3 is TGTGCCAGCAGTGAACCATACAGGGGGCAACTCGGCGAGCAGTACTTC. This codes for CASSEPYRGQLGEQYF.

This clonotype was seen only a few times. V gene TRBV4-2 combines with J gene TRBJ1-2, with D uncertain. Trimming stripped 0 bases from V and 3 bases from J, with 11 bases between. Germline V gene sequence: CDR1 LGHNA, CDR2 YNFKEQ. The CDR3 extends over 15 amino acids. Here the CDR3 reads CASSQDSHSDYGYTF. CDR3 DNA: TGTGCCAGCAGCCAAGATTCTCACAGCGACTATGGCTACACCTTC.

This chain joins TRBV4-3 and TRBJ2-1; D may be TRBD2 (5 bases). The CDR3 sequence is 17 residues long. V was clipped by 0 bases and J by 3 bases, with 15 bases between them. Germline assignment: CDR1 LGHNA and CDR2 YSLEER. CDR3 loop: CASSQDLRTEGYNEQFF. The CDR3 DNA sequence: TGCGCCAGCAGCCAAGATCTTAGGACTGAAGGCTACAATGAGCAGTTCTTC.

A few counts support this clonotype. This chain connects TRBV4-2 to TRBJ2-1; 12 bases are a match to TRBD2. With V trimmed by 4 bases and J by 6 bases, 10 bases remained unmatched. The CDR3 covers 17 residues. CDR1 and CDR2 (germline): LGHNA, YNFKEQ. The CDR3 region is CASSPEASGRAFNEQFF. The CDR3 coding sequence is TGTGCCAGCAGCCCCGAAGCTAGCGGGAGGGCCTTCAATGAGCAGTTCTTC.

This clonotype was counted ten times or more. This chain connects TRBV20-1 to TRBJ1-2; D perhaps matches TRBD1 (6 bases). CDR3 length: 12 residues. CDR1 and CDR2 (germline): DFQATT, SNEGSKA (reference sequence). V was shortened by 0 bases and J by 5 bases, with 7 bases between the two germline ends. The CDR3: CSAREQGYGYTF. The CDR3 DNA reads TGCAGTGCTAGAGAACAGGGTTATGGCTACACCTTC.

The V call is TRBV6-1, the J call TRBJ1-3; D uncertain. Germline V gives CDR1 MNHNS, CDR2 SASEGT. The CDR3 contains 15 residues. Trimming took off 5 bases at V and 2 bases at J, with 13 bases between the two ends. CDR3 coding DNA: TGTGCCAGCAGTCGGCGGGCCGCGACTGGAAACACCATATATTTT. Residues: CASSRRAATGNTIYF.

This clonotype was counted a few times. The rearrangement joins TRBV7-3 to TRBJ2-2; 7 nucleotides match TRBD2. The CDR3 totals 17 residues. Trimming cost V 2 bases and J 4 bases; bases outside gene matches: 10. Germline V gives CDR1 SGHTA, CDR2 FQGTGA. CDR3 DNA: TGTGCCAGCAGCTTAGACGGACTAGTGGCCGTCACCGGGGAGCTGTTTTTT. Its protein is CASSLDGLVAVTGELFF.

This clonotype occurred a few times. The V and J genes are TRBV9 and TRBJ2-3; 7 positions agree with TRBD2. The CDR3 is 14 amino acids. Germline V gives CDR1 SGDLS, CDR2 YYNGEE. J gave up 6 bases and V 3 bases, and 7 bases lay outside the gene matches. CDR3 bases: TGTGCCAGCAGCGCCGGGACTATGGGGGATACGCAGTATTTT. Protein sequence: CASSAGTMGDTQYF.

The DNA for the CDR3 is TGTGCCAGCAGCCAACCGGGACAACATAATTCACCCCTCCACTTT. Protein sequence: CASSQPGQHNSPLHF. The genes are TRBV7-3 and TRBJ1-6; maybe TRBD1 (6 bases). The V end was cut by 5 bases, the J end by 5 bases, with 13 bases between. Germline assignment: CDR1 SGHTA and CDR2 FQGTGA. There are 15 residues in the CDR3.

This clonotype was seen a handful of times. The J gene is TRBJ2-2, the V gene TRBV6-1; perhaps TRBD1 as D (6 bases). V lost 4 bases and J lost 6, with 12 bases in between. There are 14 residues in the CDR3. In germline, CDR1 is MNHNS, CDR2 SASEGT. The chain's CDR3 is CASSGARGAGELFF. CDR3 DNA: TGTGCCAGCAGTGGGGCCAGGGGAGCCGGGGAGCTGTTTTTT.

In this sample, this clonotype turned up a few times. One end of the junction does not line up with germline, which may come from a read error. The chain combines TRBV7-3 with TRBJ2-1; D not certain. There are 15 residues in the CDR3. Germline V gives CDR1 SGHTA, CDR2 FQGTGA. The chain's CDR3 is CASSITPSSYNEQFF. The CDR3 coding sequence is TGTGCCAGCAGCATAACTCCGAGCTCCTACAATGAGCAGTTCTTC.

The count of this clonotype is one. The chain links TRBV3-1 to TRBJ2-1; the match to TRBD2 covers 12 bases. Germline V gene data show CDR1 as LGHDT and CDR2 as YNNKEL (reference sequence). This CDR3 contains 20 residues. V was pared by 2 bases and J by 3 bases, with 14 bases of the junction left unmatched. The chain's CDR3 is CASSQTSGTSGWSIYNEQFF. CDR3 nucleotides: TGTGCCAGCAGCCAAACGTCCGGGACTAGCGGGTGGAGCATCTACAATGAGCAGTTCTTC.

The rearrangement links TRBV7-2 to TRBJ2-1; 9 positions agree with TRBD2. CDR3 length: 14 amino acids. Germline values: CDR1 SGHTA, CDR2 FQGNSA. With V trimmed by 1 base and J by 12 bases, 7 bases remained unmatched. CDR3: CASSLDSGSRRQFF. Here the CDR3 DNA reads TGTGCCAGCAGCTTAGATAGCGGGAGTCGGAGGCAGTTCTTC.

V usage is TRBV10-3 and J usage is TRBJ1-2; TRBD1 is a possible D gene (6 bases). The CDR3 contains 14 residues. V was cut by 2 bases and J by 4 bases, with 11 bases left in between. The germline gives CDR1 ENHRY, CDR2 SYGVKD. The CDR3 region has the DNA TGTGCCATCAGTGAGAGACAGGAGGTCTATGGCTACACCTTC. Residues: CAISERQEVYGYTF.

This clonotype was observed a few times. V and J are TRBV12-3 or TRBV12-4 and TRBJ2-7; D assignment may be TRBD1 or TRBD2 (5 bases each). This CDR3 is built from 13 residues. The V gene lost 4 bases and the J gene lost 1 base, with 8 bases spanning the gap. The CDR3 is CASSWGPSYEQYF. CDR3 in DNA: TGTGCCAGCAGTTGGGGACCTTCCTACGAGCAGTACTTC.

The chain has TRBV24-1 and TRBJ2-3, with 7 positions matching TRBD1. The CDR3 length is 16 residues. Germline assignment: CDR1 KGHDR and CDR2 SFDVKD. With V trimmed by 1 base and J by 3 bases, 6 bases remained unmatched. As DNA, the CDR3 is TGTGCCACCAGTGATTTTGGACAGGAAGTTACAGATACGCAGTATTTT. Amino acids: CATSDFGQEVTDTQYF.

This chain joins TRBV6-2 or TRBV6-3 and TRBJ1-2; D call uncertain. Germline V gene sequence: CDR1 MNHEY, CDR2 SVGEGT. The CDR3 is 13 residues long. V was trimmed by 2 bases and J by 4 bases, leaving 8 bases between them. CDR3 nucleotides: TGTGCCAGCAGTTACGGCCAGGTCTATGGCTACACCTTC. Its protein product is CASSYGQVYGYTF.

This clonotype appeared a few times. J is TRBJ2-5 and V is TRBV4-2, with 8 bases that match TRBD2. The CDR3 runs to 15 residues. Germline V CDR1 and CDR2: LGHNA, YNFKEQ. With V trimmed by 1 base and J by 1 base, 2 bases remained unmatched. For the CDR3, the DNA is TGTGCCAGCAGCCAAGTGACTAGCGTCCAAGAGACCCAGTACTTC. As protein: CASSQVTSVQETQYF.

Note on this clonotype: In this CDR3 the conserved last residue, phenylalanine or tryptophan, is missing, so a read error is likely. This chain connects TRBV29-1 to TRBJ1-2; TRBD1 matches 9 bases. This CDR3 is 15 amino acids long. Losses at the gene ends were 3 bases for V and 0 bases for J; bases not matched to a gene: 5. Germline V gene data show CDR1 as SQVTM and CDR2 as ANQGSEA. CDR3 DNA: TGCAGCGTTGACTCAACAGGGGGCGCTAACTATGGCTACACCCTC. It translates to CSVDSTGGANYGYTL.